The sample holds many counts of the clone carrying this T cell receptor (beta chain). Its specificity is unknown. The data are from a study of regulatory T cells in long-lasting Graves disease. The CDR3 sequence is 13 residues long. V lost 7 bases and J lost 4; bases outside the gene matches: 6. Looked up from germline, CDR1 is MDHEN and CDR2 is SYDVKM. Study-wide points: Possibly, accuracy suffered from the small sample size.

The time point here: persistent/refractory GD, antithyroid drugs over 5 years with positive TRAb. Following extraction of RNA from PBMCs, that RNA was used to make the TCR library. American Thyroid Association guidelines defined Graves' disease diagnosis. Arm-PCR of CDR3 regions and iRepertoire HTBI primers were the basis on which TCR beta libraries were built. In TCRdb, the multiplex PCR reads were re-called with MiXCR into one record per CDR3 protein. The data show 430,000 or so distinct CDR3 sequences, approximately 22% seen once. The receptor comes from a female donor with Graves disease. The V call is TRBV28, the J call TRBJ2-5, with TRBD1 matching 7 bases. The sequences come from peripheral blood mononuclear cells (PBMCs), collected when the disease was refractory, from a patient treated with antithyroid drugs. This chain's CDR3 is CASTTDRRETQYF. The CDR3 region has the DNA TGTGCCAGCACCACGGACAGGAGAGAGACCCAGTACTTC. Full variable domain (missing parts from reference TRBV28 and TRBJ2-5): DVKVTQSSRYLVKRTGEKVFLECVQDMDHENMFWYRQDPGLGLRLIYFSYDVKMKEKGDIPEGYSVSREKKERFSLILESASTNQTSMYLCASTTDRRETQYFGPGTRLLVL.